This T cell receptor beta chain was retrieved from a study of CD8 T cells in Susac syndrome. Random hexamers were used to reverse transcribe the RNA input (roughly 0.5 to 1 ug). Amplification of TCR beta CDR3 by immunoSEQ multiplex PCR spanned 54 Vbeta and 13 Jbeta. MiXCR, run by TCRdb on the immunoSEQ multiplex PCR reads, gives a single entry per CDR3 protein. Among 400,000 to 550,000 distinct CDR3 sequences listed, 85% to 90% were seen once. The multiple sclerosis controls were treatment-naive patients with relapsing-remitting disease that was stable or active. V lost 0 bases and J 7 bases, leaving 13 bases between the germline ends. The CDR3 is 15 residues long. Germline-derived CDR1 and CDR2 are MGHRA and YSYEKL.

This chain joins TRBV4-1 and TRBJ1-5; D is undetermined. The sample was CD8+ T cells from PBMCs. This receptor was obtained from a human donor with multiple sclerosis. The CDR3 region has the DNA TGCGCCAGCAGCCAAGACCCCGAGGATGGACAGCCCCAGCATTTT. Translating gives CASSQDPEDGQPQHF.